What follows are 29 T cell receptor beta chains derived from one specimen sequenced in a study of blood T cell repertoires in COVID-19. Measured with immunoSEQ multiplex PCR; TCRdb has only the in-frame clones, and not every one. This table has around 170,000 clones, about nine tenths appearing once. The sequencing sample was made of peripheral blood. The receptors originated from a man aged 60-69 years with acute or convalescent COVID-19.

The CDR3 DNA reads as TGTGCCAGCAGCTCGGGACACGCGAACACTGAAGCTTTCTTT. Protein sequence: CASSSGHANTEAFF. The rearrangement joins TRBV3-1 (or the pseudogene TRBV3-2) to TRBJ1-1; a possible D gene is TRBD1 (6 bases). Trimming left V 5 bases short and J 1 base short, with 11 bases between. Germline CDR1 reads LGHDT; CDR2 reads YNNKEL (reference sequence). The CDR3 spans 14 residues.

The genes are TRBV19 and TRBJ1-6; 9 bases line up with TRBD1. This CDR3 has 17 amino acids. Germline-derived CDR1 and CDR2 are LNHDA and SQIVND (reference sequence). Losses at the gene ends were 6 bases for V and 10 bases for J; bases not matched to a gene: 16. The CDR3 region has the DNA TGTGCCAGTAGAATTTTCCCGCCGACAGGGGGGTGGTCACCCCTCCACTTT. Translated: CASRIFPPTGGWSPLHF.

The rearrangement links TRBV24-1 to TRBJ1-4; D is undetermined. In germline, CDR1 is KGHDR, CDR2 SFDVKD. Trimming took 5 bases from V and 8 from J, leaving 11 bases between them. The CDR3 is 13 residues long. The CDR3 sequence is CATSGATWEKLFF. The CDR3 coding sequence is TGTGCCACCAGTGGGGCGACGTGGGAAAAACTGTTTTTT.

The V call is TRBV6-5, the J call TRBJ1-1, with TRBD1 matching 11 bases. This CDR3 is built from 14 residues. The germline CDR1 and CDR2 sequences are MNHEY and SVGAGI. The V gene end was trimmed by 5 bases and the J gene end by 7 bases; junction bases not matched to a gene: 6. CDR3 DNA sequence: TGTGCCAGCAGTCCCCGGGACAGGGGGTTTGAAGCTTTCTTT. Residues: CASSPRDRGFEAFF.

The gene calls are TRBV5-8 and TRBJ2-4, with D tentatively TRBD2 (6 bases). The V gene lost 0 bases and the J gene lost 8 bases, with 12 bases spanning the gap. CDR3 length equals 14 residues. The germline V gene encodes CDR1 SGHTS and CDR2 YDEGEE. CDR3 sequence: CASSLAGRMYIQYF. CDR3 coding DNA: TGTGCCAGCAGCTTGGCCGGGAGAATGTACATTCAGTACTTC.

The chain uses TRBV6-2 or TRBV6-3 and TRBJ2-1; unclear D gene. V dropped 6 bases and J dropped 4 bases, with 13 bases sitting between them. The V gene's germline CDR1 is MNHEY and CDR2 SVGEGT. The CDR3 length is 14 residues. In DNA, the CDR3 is TGTGCCAGCAGCCGCGGCCTTGGGTACAATGAGCAGTTCTTC. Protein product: CASSRGLGYNEQFF.

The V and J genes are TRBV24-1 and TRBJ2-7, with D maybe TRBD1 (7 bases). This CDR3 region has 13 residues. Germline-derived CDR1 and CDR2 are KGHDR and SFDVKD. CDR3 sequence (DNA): TGTGGGGAAGGAGGGGGCGAAACCTACGAGCAGTACTTC. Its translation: CGEGGGETYEQYF.

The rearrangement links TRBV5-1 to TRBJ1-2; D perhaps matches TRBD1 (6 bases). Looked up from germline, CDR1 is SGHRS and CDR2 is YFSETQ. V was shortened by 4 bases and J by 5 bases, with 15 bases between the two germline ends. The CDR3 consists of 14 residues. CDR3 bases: TGCGCCAGCAGCGAGATCCAAACAGGGTATGGCTACACCTTC. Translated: CASSEIQTGYGYTF.

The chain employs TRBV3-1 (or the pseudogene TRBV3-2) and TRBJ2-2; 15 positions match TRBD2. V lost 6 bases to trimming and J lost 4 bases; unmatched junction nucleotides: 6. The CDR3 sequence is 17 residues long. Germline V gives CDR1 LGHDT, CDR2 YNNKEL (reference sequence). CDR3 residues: CASRRTSGRAGTGELFF. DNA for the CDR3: TGTGCCAGCAGGCGGACTAGCGGGAGGGCGGGCACCGGGGAGCTGTTTTTT.

The CDR3 sequence is CASSFFQGNTIYF. The CDR3 bases are TGTGCCAGCAGCTTTTTCCAGGGGAACACCATATATTTT. The chain is built from TRBV11-2 and TRBJ1-3, with D tentatively TRBD1 (6 bases). CDR1 is SGHAT, CDR2 FQNNGV, per germline. Trimming pared 3 bases from V and 7 bases from J, leaving 10 bases between. The CDR3 has 13 residues. Full variable domain (rest looked up from reference TRBV11-2 and TRBJ1-3): EAGVAQSPRYKIIEKRQSVAFWCNPISGHATLYWYQQILGQGPKLLIQFQNNGVVDDSQLPKDRFSAERLKGVDSTLKIQPAKLEDSAVYLCASSFFQGNTIYFGEGSWLTVV.

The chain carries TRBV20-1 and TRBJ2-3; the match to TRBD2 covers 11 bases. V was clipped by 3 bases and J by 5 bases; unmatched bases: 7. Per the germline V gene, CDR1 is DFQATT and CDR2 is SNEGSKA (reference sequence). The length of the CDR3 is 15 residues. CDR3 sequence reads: CSASLLAGVGDTQYF. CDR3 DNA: TGCAGTGCTAGTCTACTAGCGGGAGTTGGAGATACGCAGTATTTT.

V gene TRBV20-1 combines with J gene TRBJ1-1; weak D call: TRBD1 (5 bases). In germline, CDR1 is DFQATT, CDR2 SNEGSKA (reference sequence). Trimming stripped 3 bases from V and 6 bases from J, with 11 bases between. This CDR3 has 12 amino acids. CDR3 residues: CSASEDSAEAFF. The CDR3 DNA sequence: TGCAGTGCTAGTGAAGACAGTGCTGAAGCTTTCTTT.

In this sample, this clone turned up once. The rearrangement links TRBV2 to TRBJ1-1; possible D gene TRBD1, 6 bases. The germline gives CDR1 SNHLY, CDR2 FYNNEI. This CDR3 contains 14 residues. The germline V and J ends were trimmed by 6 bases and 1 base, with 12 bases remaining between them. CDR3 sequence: CASRTGPSNTEAFF. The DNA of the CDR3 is TGTGCCAGCAGAACAGGGCCCTCGAACACTGAAGCTTTCTTT.

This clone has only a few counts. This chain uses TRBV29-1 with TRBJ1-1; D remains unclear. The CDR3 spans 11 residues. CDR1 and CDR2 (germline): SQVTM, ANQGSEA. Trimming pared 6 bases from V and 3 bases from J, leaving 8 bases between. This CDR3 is CSVVADTEAFF. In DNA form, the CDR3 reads TGCAGCGTCGTGGCCGACACTGAAGCTTTCTTT.

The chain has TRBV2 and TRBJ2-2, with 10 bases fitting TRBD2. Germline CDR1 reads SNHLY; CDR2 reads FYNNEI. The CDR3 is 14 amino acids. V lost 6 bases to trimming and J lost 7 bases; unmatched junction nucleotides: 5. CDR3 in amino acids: CASRQREGVGELFF. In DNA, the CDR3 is TGTGCCAGCAGGCAGCGGGAGGGGGTCGGGGAGCTGTTTTTT.

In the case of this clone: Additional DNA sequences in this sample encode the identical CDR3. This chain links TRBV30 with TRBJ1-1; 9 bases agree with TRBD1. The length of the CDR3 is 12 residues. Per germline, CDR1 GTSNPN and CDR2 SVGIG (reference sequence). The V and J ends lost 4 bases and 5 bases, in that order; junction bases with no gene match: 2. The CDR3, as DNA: TGTGCCTGGAACAGGGGGCTTACTGAAGCTTTCTTT. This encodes CAWNRGLTEAFF.

CDR3 sequence: CSAASRAGGETQYF. DNA for the CDR3: TGCAGCGCCGCGTCCAGGGCGGGAGGTGAGACCCAGTACTTC. The chain couples TRBV29-1 to TRBJ2-5, with 8 bases aligning to TRBD2. Germline-derived CDR1 and CDR2 are SQVTM and ANQGSEA. The CDR3 runs 14 residues. V dropped 7 bases and J dropped 5; count of bases not matched to a gene: 12.

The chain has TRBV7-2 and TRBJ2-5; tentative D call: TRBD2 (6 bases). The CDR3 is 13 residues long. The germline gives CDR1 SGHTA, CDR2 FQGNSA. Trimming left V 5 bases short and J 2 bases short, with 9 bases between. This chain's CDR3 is CASSLGRQETQYF. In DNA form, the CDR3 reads TGTGCCAGCAGCCTCGGGAGACAAGAGACCCAGTACTTC.

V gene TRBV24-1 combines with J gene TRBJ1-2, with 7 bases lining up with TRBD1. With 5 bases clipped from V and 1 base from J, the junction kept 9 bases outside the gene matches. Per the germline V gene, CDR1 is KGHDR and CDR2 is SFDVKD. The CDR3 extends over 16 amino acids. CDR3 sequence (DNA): TGTGCCACCAGTGGAGGGACAGTAGAGCGTAACTATGGCTACACCTTC. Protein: CATSGGTVERNYGYTF.

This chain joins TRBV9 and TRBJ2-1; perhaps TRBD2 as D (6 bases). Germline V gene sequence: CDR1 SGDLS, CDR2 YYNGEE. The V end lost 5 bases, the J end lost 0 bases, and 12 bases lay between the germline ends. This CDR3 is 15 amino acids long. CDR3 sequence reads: CASSVGLPSYNEQFF. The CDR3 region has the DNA TGTGCCAGCAGTGTGGGACTGCCCTCCTACAATGAGCAGTTCTTC.

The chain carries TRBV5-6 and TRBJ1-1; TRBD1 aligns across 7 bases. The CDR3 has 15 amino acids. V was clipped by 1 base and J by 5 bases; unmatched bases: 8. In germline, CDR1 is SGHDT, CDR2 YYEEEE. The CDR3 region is CASSLNDRAGTEAFF. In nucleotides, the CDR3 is TGTGCCAGCAGCTTGAATGACAGGGCGGGGACTGAAGCTTTCTTT.

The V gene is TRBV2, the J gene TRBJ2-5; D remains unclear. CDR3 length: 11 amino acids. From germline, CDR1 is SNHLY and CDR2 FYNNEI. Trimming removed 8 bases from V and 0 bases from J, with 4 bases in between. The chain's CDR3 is CASEYQETQYF. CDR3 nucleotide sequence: TGTGCCAGCGAGTACCAAGAGACCCAGTACTTC.

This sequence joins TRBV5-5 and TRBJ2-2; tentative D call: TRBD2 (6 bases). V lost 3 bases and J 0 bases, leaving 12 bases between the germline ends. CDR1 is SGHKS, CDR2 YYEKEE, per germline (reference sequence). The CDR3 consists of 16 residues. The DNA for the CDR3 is TGTGCCAGCAGCTCAATACCGGGGGCGAACACCGGGGAGCTGTTTTTT. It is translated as CASSSIPGANTGELFF.

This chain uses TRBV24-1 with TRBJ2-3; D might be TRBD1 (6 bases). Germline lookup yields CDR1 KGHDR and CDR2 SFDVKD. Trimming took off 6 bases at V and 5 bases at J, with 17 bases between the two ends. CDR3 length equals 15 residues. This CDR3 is CATSLTQGTIDTQYF. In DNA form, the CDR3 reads TGTGCCACCAGTTTGACCCAGGGGACCATAGATACGCAGTATTTT.

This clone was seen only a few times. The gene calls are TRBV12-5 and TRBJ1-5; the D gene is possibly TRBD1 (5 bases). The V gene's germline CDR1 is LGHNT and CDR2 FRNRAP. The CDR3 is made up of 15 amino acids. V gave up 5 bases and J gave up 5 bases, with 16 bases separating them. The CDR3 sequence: CASGPPGGDDQPQHF. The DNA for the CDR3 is TGTGCTAGTGGTCCCCCGGGGGGGGACGATCAGCCCCAGCATTTT.

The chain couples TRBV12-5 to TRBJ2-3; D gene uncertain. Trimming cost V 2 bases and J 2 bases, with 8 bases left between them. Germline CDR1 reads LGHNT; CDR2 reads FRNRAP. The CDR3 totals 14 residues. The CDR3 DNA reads TGTGCTAGTGGTTTGTGGGCAGACACAGATACGCAGTATTTT. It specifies CASGLWADTDTQYF.

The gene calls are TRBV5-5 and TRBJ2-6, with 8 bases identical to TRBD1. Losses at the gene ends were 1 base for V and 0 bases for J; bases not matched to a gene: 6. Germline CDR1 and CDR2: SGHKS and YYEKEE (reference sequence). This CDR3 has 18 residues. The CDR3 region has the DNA TGTGCCAGCAGCTTGCGGGGACAGGCCTTCTCTGGGGCCAACGTCCTGACTTTC. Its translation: CASSLRGQAFSGANVLTF.

CDR3 amino acids: CASSVEGAGAYEQYF. In DNA, the CDR3 is TGTGCCAGCAGCGTAGAGGGCGCCGGGGCCTACGAGCAGTACTTC. V and J are TRBV9 and TRBJ2-7; D possibly corresponds to TRBD2 (5 bases). V lost 0 bases and J 2 bases, leaving 12 bases between the germline ends. The germline gives CDR1 SGDLS, CDR2 YYNGEE. This CDR3 has 15 residues.

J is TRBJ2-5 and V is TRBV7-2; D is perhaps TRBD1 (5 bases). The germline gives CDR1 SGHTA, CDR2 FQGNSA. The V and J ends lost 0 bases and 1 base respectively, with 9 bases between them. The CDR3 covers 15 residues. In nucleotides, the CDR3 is TGTGCCAGCAGCTTAGCAGGTGGGGCCCAAGAGACCCAGTACTTC. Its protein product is CASSLAGGAQETQYF.